One sample yielded the 5 T cell receptor beta chains listed below, sequenced in a study of a mutant IDH1 vaccine in newly diagnosed glioma (dated by TCRdb to 2020 to 2023). The protocol used for the library was the immunoSEQ multiplex PCR assay. TCRdb's version of the immuneACCESS table is confined to in-frame rearrangements and falls short of the full clone set. An unresolved V gene accounts for under half of the shortfall where checked; the remainder is of unknown origin. Across this sample there are tens of thousands of clones, with approximately 85% seen only once. Over 0.7% of the sample is held by the ten biggest clonotypes. The sample's time point label, in plain terms: week 23, last vaccination. Every vaccine dose consisted of 300 ug of a 20-mer mutant IDH1 peptide in Montanide, administered subcutaneously together with topical imiquimod. No antigen has been identified for these receptors.

The sample was PBMCs, taken from a glioma patient whose treatment included an IDH1 peptide vaccine. Every receptor here comes from a woman aged 45-65 years with glioma.

The rearrangement joins TRBV4-2 to TRBJ2-7; weak D call: TRBD2 (6 bases). Germline CDR1 reads LGHNA; CDR2 reads YNFKEQ. Trimming shortened V by 5 bases and J by 3 bases, and 17 bases separated the two germline ends. This CDR3 spans 15 amino acids. The CDR3 nucleotides read TGTGCCAGCAGCGTTGCTTGGGACTCAGACTACGAGCAGTACTTC. Translating it yields CASSVAWDSDYEQYF.

This sequence joins TRBV10-3 and TRBJ2-7, with a tentative D call TRBD1 (5 bases). Looked up from germline, CDR1 is ENHRY and CDR2 is SYGVKD. This CDR3 has 14 residues. Trimming took 2 bases from V and 2 from J, leaving 10 bases between them. The CDR3 region is CAISEPTAAYEQYF. For the CDR3, the DNA is TGTGCCATCAGTGAGCCGACAGCAGCCTACGAGCAGTACTTC.

This rearrangement joins TRBV6-5 to TRBJ1-1; 7 bases map to TRBD1. This CDR3 comprises 16 residues. The V and J ends lost 0 bases and 5 bases, in that order; junction bases with no gene match: 9. Germline CDR1 MNHEY, CDR2 SVGAGI. The CDR3 region has the DNA TGTGCCAGCAGTTACTCCCAGGGGGGATTCCTAACTGAAGCTTTCTTT. As protein: CASSYSQGGFLTEAFF.

The genes are TRBV25-1 and TRBJ1-6, with D perhaps TRBD1 (6 bases). CDR1 MGHDK and CDR2 SYGVNS come from the germline V gene. This CDR3 region has 13 residues. The germline V and J ends were trimmed by 5 bases and 9 bases, with 11 bases remaining between them. CDR3 loop: CASSQGFRSPLHF. The CDR3 nucleotides read TGTGCCAGCAGTCAGGGGTTTCGTTCACCCCTCCACTTT.

The chain employs TRBV28 and TRBJ2-7; no definite D call. The CDR3 has 14 amino acids. The germline gives CDR1 MDHEN, CDR2 SYDVKM. Trimming removed 2 bases from V and 2 bases from J, with 10 bases in between. This CDR3 is CASSLNMVTYEQYF. DNA of the CDR3: TGTGCCAGCAGTTTAAATATGGTTACCTACGAGCAGTACTTC. Looking up the rest from reference TRBV28 and TRBJ2-7 gives the full variable domain: DVKVTQSSRYLVKRTGEKVFLECVQDMDHENMFWYRQDPGLGLRLIYFSYDVKMKEKGDIPEGYSVSREKKERFSLILESASTNQTSMYLCASSLNMVTYEQYFGPGTRLTVT.